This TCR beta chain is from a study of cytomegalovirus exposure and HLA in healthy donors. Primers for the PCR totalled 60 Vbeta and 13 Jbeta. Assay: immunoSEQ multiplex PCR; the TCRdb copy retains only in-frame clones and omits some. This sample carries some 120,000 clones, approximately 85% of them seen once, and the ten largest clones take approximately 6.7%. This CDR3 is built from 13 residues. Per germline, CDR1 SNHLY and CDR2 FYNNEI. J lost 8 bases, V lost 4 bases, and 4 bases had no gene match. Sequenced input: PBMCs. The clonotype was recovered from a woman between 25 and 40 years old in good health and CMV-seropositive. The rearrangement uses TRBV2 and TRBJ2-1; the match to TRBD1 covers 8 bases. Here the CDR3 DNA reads TGTGCCAGCAGTGGGACGGGACAGGATGAGCAGTTCTTC. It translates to CASSGTGQDEQFF.